Each of the 30 T cell receptor beta chains below was sequenced from the same sample in a study of CD8+CD57+ T cells in acquired aplastic anemia. Investigators profiled TCR beta VDJ and CDR3 from genomic DNA template. TCRdb re-analysed the reads in MiXCR, keeping a single row per CDR3 protein. The sample lists tens of thousands of distinct CDR3 sequences, about 78% seen once, with around 34% in the top ten. Sequencing was carried out using sorted CD4+, CD8+, or CD8+CD57+ T cells (not recorded which) from PBMCs. All receptors derive from a human donor in good health, serving as a control.

J is TRBJ2-5 and V is TRBV19, with 8 bases that match TRBD1. The V segment lost 3 bases and the J segment 6 bases; nucleotides outside the gene matches: 6. Germline lookup yields CDR1 LNHDA and CDR2 SQIVND (reference sequence). CDR3 length: 14 residues. This CDR3 reads CASSIDRGRKTQYF. The CDR3 DNA is TGTGCCAGTAGTATCGACAGGGGTAGGAAGACCCAGTACTTC.

This clonotype was seen many times. The chain employs TRBV7-4 and TRBJ2-7; D is undetermined. Trimming stripped 9 bases from V and 5 bases from J, with 14 bases between. CDR1 is SGHVT, CDR2 SQSDAQ, per germline. The CDR3 loop spans 12 amino acids. CDR3 nucleotides: TGTGCCAGAAGCCCCGTGCCCGACGAGCAGTACTTC. It yields the protein CARSPVPDEQYF.

This chain connects TRBV19 to TRBJ1-2, with D unclear. Between the trimmed V and J ends, which lost 5 bases and 8 bases, there was a span of 12 bases. The CDR3 extends over 12 amino acids. Germline CDR1 LNHDA, CDR2 SQIVND (reference sequence). CDR3: CASSDPWFGYTF. In nucleotides, the CDR3 is TGTGCCAGTAGTGATCCCTGGTTCGGCTACACCTTC. The full variable domain, with the rest looked up from reference TRBV19 and TRBJ1-2, is DGGITQSPKYLFRKEGQNVTLSCEQNLNHDAMYWYRQDPGQGLRLIYYSQIVNDFQKGDIAEGYSVSREKKESFPLTVTSAQKNPTAFYLCASSDPWFGYTFGSGTRLTVV.

The V and J genes are TRBV7-9 and TRBJ1-5; D is uncertain. V lost 1 base and J 4 bases, leaving 8 bases between the germline ends. This CDR3 has 14 residues. Germline loops: CDR1 SEHNR, CDR2 FQNEAQ (reference sequence). The CDR3 DNA reads as TGTGCCAGCAGCTTAGGAGGTCTTAATCAGCCCCAGCATTTT. As protein: CASSLGGLNQPQHF.

This chain connects TRBV2 to TRBJ2-1, with no clear D. Looked up from germline, CDR1 is SNHLY and CDR2 is FYNNEI. The CDR3 runs to 15 residues. The germline V and J ends were trimmed by 6 bases and 2 bases, with 14 bases remaining between them. CDR3 sequence: CASRPTTTAYNEQFF. The DNA of the CDR3 is TGTGCCAGCAGGCCGACAACAACCGCCTACAATGAGCAGTTCTTC.

This chain links TRBV20-1 with TRBJ1-6; TRBD1 matches at 7 bases. The CDR3 runs to 15 residues. The V gene's germline CDR1 is DFQATT and CDR2 SNEGSKA (reference sequence). The ends lost 3 bases at V and 14 bases at J; junction bases unmatched: 16. The CDR3 sequence is CSARPQGMGIVALHF. The CDR3 bases are TGCAGTGCTAGGCCACAGGGGATGGGAATTGTGGCCCTCCACTTT.

The chain joins TRBV19 to TRBJ1-2; the D gene is possibly TRBD1 (5 bases). Germline V gives CDR1 LNHDA, CDR2 SQIVND (reference sequence). The CDR3 has 14 residues. V was cut by 6 bases and J by 2 bases, with 13 bases left in between. The CDR3 coding sequence is TGTGCCAGTAGATACGGACGGGGCAACTATGGCTACACCTTC. Its translation: CASRYGRGNYGYTF.

This chain joins TRBV29-1 and TRBJ2-7; TRBD1 matches at 7 bases. Trimming removed 1 base from V and 0 bases from J; junction bases left unmatched: 9. Germline V lookup: CDR1 SQVTM, CDR2 ANQGSEA. CDR3 length: 16 amino acids. CDR3 amino acids: CSVEVGGHRGSYEQYF. CDR3 sequence (DNA): TGCAGCGTTGAAGTTGGTGGGCACAGGGGCTCCTACGAGCAGTACTTC.

This clonotype was counted a few times. The DNA of the CDR3 is TGCAGTGCTATCGACAGGGTTGAGACCCAGTACTTC. Translated: CSAIDRVETQYF. The chain has TRBV20-1 and TRBJ2-5, with 7 bases lining up with TRBD1. This CDR3 region has 12 residues. Germline V lookup: CDR1 DFQATT, CDR2 SNEGSKA (reference sequence). V trimming: 4 bases; J trimming: 5 bases; junction bases outside the gene matches: 4.

The DNA of the CDR3 is TGTGCCAGCAGTAGTTCAGGGGCCTTACGAGGCTACACCTTC. It yields the protein CASSSSGALRGYTF. The chain combines TRBV2 with TRBJ1-2, with TRBD1 as a possible D gene (6 bases). The germline V gene has CDR1 SNHLY and CDR2 FYNNEI. This CDR3 comprises 14 residues. V gave up 5 bases and J gave up 8 bases, with 18 bases separating them. Full variable domain (remainder filled in from reference TRBV2 and TRBJ1-2): EPEVTQTPSHQVTQMGQEVILRCVPISNHLYFYWYRQILGQKVEFLVSFYNNEISEKSEIFDDQFSVERPDGSNFTLKIRSTKLEDSAMYFCASSSSGALRGYTFGSGTRLTVV.

The J gene is TRBJ2-3, the V gene TRBV19, with D perhaps TRBD2 (6 bases). V dropped 7 bases and J dropped 0 bases, with 14 bases sitting between them. The CDR3 totals 15 residues. Per the germline V gene, CDR1 is LNHDA and CDR2 is SQIVND (reference sequence). CDR3 in DNA: TGTGCCAGTACCCGGAGGGATCCTAGCACAGATACGCAGTATTTT. This sequence encodes CASTRRDPSTDTQYF.

This clonotype was picked up one time. The gene calls are TRBV15 and TRBJ2-3; no clear D. Trimming cost V 4 bases and J 3 bases, with 8 bases left between them. The CDR3 extends over 13 amino acids. CDR1 LNHNV and CDR2 YYDKDF come from the germline V gene (reference sequence). In DNA, the CDR3 is TGTGCCACCAGCATCGGACGAACAGATACGCAGTATTTT. Translating it yields CATSIGRTDTQYF. Full variable domain (outside the CDR3, taken from reference TRBV15 and TRBJ2-3): DAMVIQNPRYQVTQFGKPVTLSCSQTLNHNVMYWYQQKSSQAPKLLFHYYDKDFNNEADTPDNFQSRRPNTSFCFLDIRSPGLGDTAMYLCATSIGRTDTQYFGPGTRLTVL.

Details on this clonotype: A much larger clonotype is one base distant, so this may be a read error. This sequence joins TRBV27 and TRBJ1-1; D remains unclear. CDR1 MNHEY and CDR2 SMNVEV come from the germline V gene (reference sequence). CDR3 size: 12 residues. Trimming cost V 8 bases and J 7 bases, with 14 bases left between them. As DNA, the CDR3 is TGTGCCAGCCATCCCTCTGGGCTTGAAGCTTTCTTT. Its translation is CASHPSGLEAFF.

This clonotype was detected once. The chain joins TRBV2 to TRBJ1-5; no firm D call. Germline assignment: CDR1 SNHLY and CDR2 FYNNEI. Trimming took 1 base from V and 2 from J, leaving 0 bases between them. The CDR3 loop spans 12 amino acids. CDR3 amino acids: CASSEGNQPQHF. DNA for the CDR3: TGTGCCAGCAGTGAAGGCAATCAGCCCCAGCATTTT.

The chain uses TRBV20-1 and TRBJ1-2; D may be TRBD1 (6 bases). Germline CDR1 DFQATT, CDR2 SNEGSKA (reference sequence). Trimming left V 3 bases short and J 4 bases short, with 6 bases between. This CDR3 region has 11 residues. The CDR3 spells CSARDSYGYTF. The CDR3 region has the DNA TGCAGTGCTAGGGACAGCTATGGCTACACCTTC.

The chain recombines TRBV4-1 with TRBJ1-2, with TRBD1 matching over 9 bases. Germline V gene data show CDR1 as MGHRA and CDR2 as YSYEKL. J was trimmed by 2 bases and V by 2 bases; bases with no gene match: 6. CDR3 length equals 16 residues. The CDR3 DNA reads as TGCGCCAGCAGCCAAATCCCACAGGGGGCAAACTATGGCTACACCTTC. Translating gives CASSQIPQGANYGYTF.

The V call is TRBV2, the J call TRBJ2-5; a possible D gene is TRBD2 (6 bases). Trimming pared 1 base from V and 5 bases from J, leaving 8 bases between. CDR3 size: 13 residues. Germline CDR1 SNHLY, CDR2 FYNNEI. The CDR3 is CASSEGRGETQYF. DNA of the CDR3: TGTGCCAGCAGTGAAGGGAGGGGTGAGACCCAGTACTTC.

This clonotype was recorded many times. The rearrangement links TRBV6-5 to TRBJ2-3; D remains ambiguous. From germline, CDR1 is MNHEY and CDR2 SVGAGI. V lost 0 bases to trimming and J lost 6 bases, with 7 bases between them. The CDR3 has 13 amino acids. The CDR3 DNA is TGTGCCAGCAGTTACTCGGTATCCGATACGCAGTATTTT. Protein: CASSYSVSDTQYF.

The CDR3 bases are TGTGCCAGCAGCCCCGCTGGGGGGCACATGAACACTGAAGCTTTCTTT. Translating gives CASSPAGGHMNTEAFF. The genes are TRBV11-1 and TRBJ1-1; D perhaps matches TRBD1 (6 bases). Trimming removed 5 bases from V and 0 bases from J, with 16 bases in between. The CDR3 is 16 amino acids. The germline V gene has CDR1 SGHAT and CDR2 FQDESV (reference sequence).

The V call is TRBV20-1, the J call TRBJ1-6; no clear D gene. Trimming took off 4 bases at V and 0 bases at J, with 10 bases between the two ends. Germline CDR1 is DFQATT and CDR2 is SNEGSKA (reference sequence). This CDR3 is built from 15 residues. The CDR3 sequence is CSAIEGSSYNSPLHF. In DNA form, the CDR3 reads TGCAGTGCTATCGAAGGGAGCTCCTATAATTCACCCCTCCACTTT.

This clonotype was detected ten times or more. This chain connects TRBV2 to TRBJ2-1; a possible D gene is TRBD2 (6 bases). This CDR3 has 13 amino acids. V lost 3 bases and J 8 bases, leaving 11 bases between the germline ends. In germline, CDR1 is SNHLY, CDR2 FYNNEI. In nucleotides, the CDR3 is TGTGCCAGCAGTGATGGGGGGATCCATGAGCAGTTCTTC. Protein sequence: CASSDGGIHEQFF.

This clonotype was found once. The chain recombines TRBV7-6 with TRBJ2-7, with a tentative D call TRBD1 (5 bases). From germline, CDR1 is SGHVS and CDR2 FNYEAQ. Trimming left V 3 bases short and J 2 bases short, with 8 bases between. CDR3 length: 13 residues. This CDR3 is CASSFGHTYEQYF. As DNA, the CDR3 is TGTGCCAGCAGCTTTGGACATACCTACGAGCAGTACTTC.

J is TRBJ2-7 and V is TRBV29-1; the D call may be TRBD1 or TRBD2 (5 bases each). The CDR3 covers 13 residues. The V gene's germline CDR1 is SQVTM and CDR2 ANQGSEA. V lost 7 bases and J lost 3, with 16 bases in between. As DNA, the CDR3 is TGCAGCGCCGGGGCGGGTCCCCACTACGAGCAGTACGTC. As protein: CSAGAGPHYEQYV.

This clonotype was picked up many times. The genes are TRBV5-4 and TRBJ2-6; a possible D gene is TRBD2 (7 bases). Germline assignment: CDR1 SGHNT and CDR2 YYREEE (reference sequence). The CDR3 consists of 17 residues. The germline V and J ends were trimmed by 0 bases and 0 bases, with 10 bases remaining between them. CDR3 bases: TGTGCCAGCAGCTTGGAGGGGGGGGGCTCTGGGGCCAACGTCCTGACTTTC. This codes for CASSLEGGGSGANVLTF.

V and J are TRBV19 and TRBJ1-5; the D gene is possibly TRBD1 (5 bases). The CDR3 covers 16 residues. Trimming shortened V by 3 bases and J by 6 bases, and 18 bases separated the two germline ends. In germline, CDR1 is LNHDA, CDR2 SQIVND (reference sequence). The CDR3, as DNA: TGTGCCAGTAGTATGTGGGCAGGGACGTTTGGTCAGCCCCAGCATTTT. Residues: CASSMWAGTFGQPQHF.

CDR3 nucleotide sequence: TGTGCCAGCATCAAACCACCGGGACAGGGTGACACCATATATTTT. Protein: CASIKPPGQGDTIYF. The chain couples TRBV7-9 to TRBJ1-3; TRBD1 matches 9 bases. CDR1 and CDR2 (germline): SEHNR, FQNEAQ (reference sequence). V lost 7 bases to trimming and J lost 8 bases; unmatched junction nucleotides: 12. CDR3 length: 15 residues.

The rearrangement uses TRBV9 and TRBJ2-5, with 7 positions matching TRBD2. After removal of 0 bases from V and 4 bases from J, the junction contained 6 bases not matched to a gene. The CDR3 is 15 amino acids. The germline V gene encodes CDR1 SGDLS and CDR2 YYNGEE. The CDR3 reads CASSVGSGEGETQYF. Written as DNA, the CDR3 is TGTGCCAGCAGCGTAGGAAGCGGGGAAGGAGAGACCCAGTACTTC. The entire variable domain, with the rest obtained from reference TRBV9 and TRBJ2-5, is as follows: DSGVTQTPKHLITATGQRVTLRCSPRSGDLSVYWYQQSLDQGLQFLIQYYNGEERAKGNILERFSAQQFPDLHSELNLSSLELGDSALYFCASSVGSGEGETQYFGPGTRLLVL.

The chain couples TRBV2 to TRBJ1-4; the D gene is possibly TRBD1 (6 bases). The CDR3 is 14 residues long. Per germline, CDR1 SNHLY and CDR2 FYNNEI. V was clipped by 5 bases and J by 5 bases, with 12 bases between them. The CDR3 protein is CASSPGAVNEKLFF. The CDR3 DNA follows: TGTGCCAGCAGTCCAGGGGCAGTCAATGAAAAACTGTTTTTT.

This chain uses TRBV2 with TRBJ1-2; no reliable D call. Germline loops: CDR1 SNHLY, CDR2 FYNNEI. V shed 3 bases and J shed 1 base, with 9 bases lying between them. The CDR3 is 14 residues long. CDR3 DNA: TGTGCCAGCAGTGACGGGGTGCTTAACTATGGCTACACCTTC. This encodes CASSDGVLNYGYTF.

This sequence joins TRBV10-3 and TRBJ2-7; 7 bases line up with TRBD2. The trim removed 10 bases at V and 5 bases at J, leaving 8 bases unmatched. The CDR3 length is 12 residues. Germline-derived CDR1 and CDR2 are ENHRY and SYGVKD. The CDR3 sequence: CATRHREDEQYF. The DNA of the CDR3 is TGTGCCACCAGGCATCGGGAGGACGAGCAGTACTTC.